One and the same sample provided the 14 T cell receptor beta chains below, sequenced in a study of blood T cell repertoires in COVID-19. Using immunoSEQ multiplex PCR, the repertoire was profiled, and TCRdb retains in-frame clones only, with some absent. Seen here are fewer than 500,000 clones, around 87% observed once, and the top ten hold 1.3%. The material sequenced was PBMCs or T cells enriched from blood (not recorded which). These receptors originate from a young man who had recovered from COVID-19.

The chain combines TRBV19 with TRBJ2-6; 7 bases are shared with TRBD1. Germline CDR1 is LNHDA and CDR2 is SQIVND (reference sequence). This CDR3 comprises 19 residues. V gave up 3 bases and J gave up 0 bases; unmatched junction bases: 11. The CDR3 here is CASSMVRQGMYSGANVLTF. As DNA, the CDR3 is TGTGCCAGTAGTATGGTGAGACAGGGAATGTACTCTGGGGCCAACGTCCTGACTTTC. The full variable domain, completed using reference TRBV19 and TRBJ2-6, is DGGITQSPKYLFRKEGQNVTLSCEQNLNHDAMYWYRQDPGQGLRLIYYSQIVNDFQKGDIAEGYSVSREKKESFPLTVTSAQKNPTAFYLCASSMVRQGMYSGANVLTFGAGSRLTVL.

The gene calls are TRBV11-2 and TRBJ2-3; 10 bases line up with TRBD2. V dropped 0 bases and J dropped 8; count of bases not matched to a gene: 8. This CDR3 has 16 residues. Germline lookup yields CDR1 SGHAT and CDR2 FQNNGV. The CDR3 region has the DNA TGTGCCAGCAGCTTAGATCCGCCTAGCGGGGGAGTTACGCAGTATTTT. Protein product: CASSLDPPSGGVTQYF.

The CDR3 loop is CASSIDLVGTGGSYEQYF. The CDR3, as DNA: TGTGCCAGTAGTATAGATCTAGTCGGGACAGGGGGTTCCTACGAGCAGTACTTC. The chain recombines TRBV19 with TRBJ2-7, with 11 bases matching TRBD1. Germline CDR1 is LNHDA and CDR2 is SQIVND (reference sequence). The trim removed 0 bases at V and 1 base at J, leaving 8 bases unmatched. CDR3 length equals 18 residues.

The CDR3 spells CARRDSLTGELFF. The CDR3 DNA follows: TGTGCCAGGAGGGACTCCCTTACCGGGGAGCTGTTTTTT. This chain connects TRBV6-5 to TRBJ2-2, with D maybe TRBD2 (6 bases). Trimming pared 9 bases from V and 5 bases from J, leaving 13 bases between. The germline V gene encodes CDR1 MNHEY and CDR2 SVGAGI. There are 13 residues in the CDR3.

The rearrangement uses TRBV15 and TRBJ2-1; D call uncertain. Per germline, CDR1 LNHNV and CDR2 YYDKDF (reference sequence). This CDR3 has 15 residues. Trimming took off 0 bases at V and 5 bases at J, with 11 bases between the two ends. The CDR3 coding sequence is TGTGCCACCAGCAGAGATCCCGGTGGGCACAATGAGCAGTTCTTC. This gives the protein CATSRDPGGHNEQFF.

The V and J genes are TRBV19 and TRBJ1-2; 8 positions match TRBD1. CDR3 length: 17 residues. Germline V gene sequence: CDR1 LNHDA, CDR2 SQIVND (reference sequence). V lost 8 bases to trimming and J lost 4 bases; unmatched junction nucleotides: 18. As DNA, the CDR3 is TGTGCCAGTGACCCTCGGGCCGGGACAGGAATGAGCTATGGCTACACCTTC. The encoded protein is CASDPRAGTGMSYGYTF.

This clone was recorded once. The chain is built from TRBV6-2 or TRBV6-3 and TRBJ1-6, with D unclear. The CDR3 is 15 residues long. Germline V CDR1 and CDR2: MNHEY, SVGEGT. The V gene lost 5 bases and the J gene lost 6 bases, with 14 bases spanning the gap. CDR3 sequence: CASSPGSPFNSPLHF. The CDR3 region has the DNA TGTGCCAGCAGTCCCGGGAGCCCATTTAATTCACCCCTCCACTTT.

Here the CDR3 reads CASGYQGARNSPLHF. For the CDR3, the DNA is TGTGCCAGCGGATACCAGGGGGCGCGTAATTCACCCCTCCACTTT. The chain has TRBV5-4 and TRBJ1-6, with TRBD1 identical over 8 bases. The CDR3 length is 15 residues. J was trimmed by 6 bases and V by 7 bases; bases with no gene match: 9. CDR1 SGHNT and CDR2 YYREEE come from the germline V gene (reference sequence).

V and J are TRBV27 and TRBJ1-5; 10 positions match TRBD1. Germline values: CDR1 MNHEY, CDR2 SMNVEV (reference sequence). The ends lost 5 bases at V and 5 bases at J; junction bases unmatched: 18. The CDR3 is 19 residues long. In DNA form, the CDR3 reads TGTGCCAGCAGTCGAATATGGACCCCGGACAGGGGGGACGATCAGCCCCAGCATTTT. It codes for CASSRIWTPDRGDDQPQHF.

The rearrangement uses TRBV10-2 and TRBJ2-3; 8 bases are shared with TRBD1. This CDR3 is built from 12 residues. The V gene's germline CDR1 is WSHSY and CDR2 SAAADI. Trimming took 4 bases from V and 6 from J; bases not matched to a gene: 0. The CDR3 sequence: CASSAGGDTQYF. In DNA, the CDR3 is TGCGCCAGCAGTGCAGGGGGCGATACGCAGTATTTT.

CDR3 amino acids: CASSLVSDEQYF. Written as DNA, the CDR3 is TGTGCCAGCAGCTTGGTGAGCGACGAGCAGTACTTC. This sequence joins TRBV5-6 and TRBJ2-7; D gene ambiguous. The CDR3 runs 12 residues. V was pared by 0 bases and J by 5 bases, with 6 bases between. Germline V gene lookup returns CDR1 SGHDT and CDR2 YYEEEE.

The CDR3 region has the DNA TGTGCCGGGGGACAGGGGGGTTCGAATCAGCCCCAGCATTTT. Translated, it gives CAGGQGGSNQPQHF. The V call is TRBV19, the J call TRBJ1-5; 11 bases are a match to TRBD1. V gave up 11 bases and J gave up 4 bases; unmatched junction bases: 7. CDR3 size: 14 residues. Looked up from germline, CDR1 is LNHDA and CDR2 is SQIVND (reference sequence).

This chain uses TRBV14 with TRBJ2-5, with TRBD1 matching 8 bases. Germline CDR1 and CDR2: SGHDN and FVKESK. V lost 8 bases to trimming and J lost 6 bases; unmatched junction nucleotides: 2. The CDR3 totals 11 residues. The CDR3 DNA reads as TGTGCCAGCGGCAGGGGGCAGACCCAGTACTTC. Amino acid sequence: CASGRGQTQYF.

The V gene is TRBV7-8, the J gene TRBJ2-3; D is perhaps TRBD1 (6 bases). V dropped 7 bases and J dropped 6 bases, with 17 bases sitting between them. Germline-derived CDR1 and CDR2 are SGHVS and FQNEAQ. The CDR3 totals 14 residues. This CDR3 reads CASNALRTADTQYF. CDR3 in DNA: TGTGCCAGCAACGCGCTCCGGACAGCCGATACGCAGTATTTT. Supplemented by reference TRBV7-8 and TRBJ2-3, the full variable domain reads GAGVSQSPRYKVAKRGQDVALRCDPISGHVSLFWYQQALGQGPEFLTYFQNEAQLDKSGLPSDRFFAERPEGSVSTLKIQRTQQEDSAVYLCASNALRTADTQYFGPGTRLTVL.